This T cell receptor (beta chain) was found in a study of T cells after yellow fever vaccination (dated by TCRdb to the late 2010s). Describing the broader study: Libraries from fractions with low cell numbers were prepared with the SMART-Seq v4 Ultra Low Input RNA kit. The cohort comprised two healthy male donors, one aged 18 to 29 and one aged 30 to 40 years. To follow T-cell clones before and after primary and booster YFV17D yellow fever vaccination, bulk TCR alpha and beta repertoires were sequenced over time. Blood was collected at multiple timepoints before and after primary and secondary immunization, and bulk PBMC replicates and cell subsets were isolated. Study-wide conclusions, independent of this receptor: A small share of clonotypes was detected in both CD4 and CD8 compartments, with the overlap likely arising from convergent recombination. Because abundant contaminating clonotypes from the bulk population could be contained in FACS-sorted repertoires, computational filtering was required. Only two donors were included in the study, so the extent to which the findings can be generalized is limited. Most clones expanded after primary vaccination were re-detected after the booster (approximately 96% of CD4 and around nine tenths of CD8), suggesting broad memory maintenance. Compared with the primary T-cell response, the secondary T-cell response was faster but weaker, reaching its peak on day 5 rather than on day 15.

In light of the paper, this sample's treatment or condition label describes: live attenuated yellow fever vaccine strain. Two biological replicates of bulk PBMCs were collected at each blood-draw timepoint. A standard Ficoll-Paque protocol was used to isolate PBMCs from peripheral blood. RNA was extracted with TriZol from bulk PBMCs, CD4 and CD8 fractions, and dextramer-positive and dextramer-negative fractions. TCR cDNA was made using 5'RACE template switching, a step that added a universal primer site and unique molecular identifiers. cDNA synthesis was primed from both the TCR alpha and TCR beta constant segments. Library amplification involved two PCR steps, and the second step added sample barcodes and sequencing adapters. Libraries were sequenced on Illumina HiSeq 2500 (2x100 bp) or NovaSeq (2x150 bp). The study's processing was this. Demultiplexing of reads and collapsing into UMI consensus sequences were performed with MIGEC, and V(D)J alignment was carried out with MiXCR. Using edgeR on replicate PBMC samples, clonotypes were called vaccine-responding if FDR was below 0.01 and the log2 fold change was above 5 up to day 15. Each bulk clonotype was labeled CD4 or CD8 based on which sequenced repertoire, CD4 or CD8, contained the clonotype at higher abundance. The raw public reads went through TCRdb reprocessing: fastp at Q25, MiXCR clone calling, in-frame beta chains kept. Identical CDR3 proteins give one entry, which carries the most common genes and DNA. These V and J calls are TCRdb output, not the study's own analysis. The sample profile shows approximately 600,000 distinct CDR3 sequences; about 12% of them were found once. In total, the top ten clones hold approximately 15% of the sample.

Sequences MNHNS (CDR1) and SASEGT (CDR2) are obtained from the germline V gene. Taken from cysteine to phenylalanine, the CDR3 has 15 residues. This entry keeps only the CDR3 DNA: 45 bases, framed from base 1. V lost 7 bases and J lost 0 bases, and the count of bases not matched to a germline gene is 6. This clonotype has a handful of counts. What antigen it recognizes has not been identified. One base away there is no much larger clone; base qualities are not given. The clonotype comes from a man aged 30 to 39 who received the YFV17D yellow fever vaccine. Sequenced material: PBMCs, taken on the day of the yellow fever booster vaccination. The chain links TRBV6-1 with TRBJ2-1; the junction holds 7 bases that match TRBD2. The nucleotide sequence is TGTGCCAGCACCTTCAGCGGGACCTCCTACAATGAGCAGTTCTTC. Its product reads: CASTFSGTSYNEQFF.